This T cell receptor (beta chain) was captured in a study of blood T cell repertoires in COVID-19. In the study overall: From the United States, Italy and Spain came samples of acute and convalescent COVID-19.

V was clipped by 6 bases and J by 0 bases, with 14 bases between them. Germline lookup yields CDR1 LGHDT and CDR2 YNNKEL (reference sequence). This CDR3 contains 15 residues. Per the authors' pipeline: For nucleated cells, counts were estimated from reference gene primer amplification. The data were produced by immunoSEQ multiplex PCR, yet TCRdb's version contains in-frame clones alone and is incomplete. D and trimming come from the DNA, and the V and J calls and clone size come from that table. The profile shows roughly 60,000 clones, roughly 74% of them singletons. The sequence derives from a human donor in a cohort sampled during active COVID-19. The rearrangement uses TRBV3-1 (or the pseudogene TRBV3-2) and TRBJ1-2; TRBD1 might be the D (6 bases). The sequencing sample was made of peripheral blood. The CDR3, as DNA: TGTGCCAGCAGGCGGGGGGCCGGCTCTAACTATGGCTACACCTTC. The encoded protein is CASRRGAGSNYGYTF.